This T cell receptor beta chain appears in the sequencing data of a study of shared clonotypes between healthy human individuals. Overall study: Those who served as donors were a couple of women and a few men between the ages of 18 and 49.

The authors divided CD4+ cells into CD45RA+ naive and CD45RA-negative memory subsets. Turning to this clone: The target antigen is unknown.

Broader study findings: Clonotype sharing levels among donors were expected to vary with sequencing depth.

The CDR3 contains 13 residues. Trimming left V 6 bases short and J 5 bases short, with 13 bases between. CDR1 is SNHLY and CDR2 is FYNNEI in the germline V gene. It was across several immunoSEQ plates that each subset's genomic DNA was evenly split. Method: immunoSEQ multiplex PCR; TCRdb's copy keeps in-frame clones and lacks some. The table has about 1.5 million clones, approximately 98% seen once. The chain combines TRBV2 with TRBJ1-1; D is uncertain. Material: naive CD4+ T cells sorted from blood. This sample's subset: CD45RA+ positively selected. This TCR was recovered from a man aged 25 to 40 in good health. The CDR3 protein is CASRWQVATEAFF. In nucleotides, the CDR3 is TGTGCCAGCAGATGGCAGGTAGCGACTGAAGCTTTCTTT.